This T cell receptor (beta chain) stems from a study of cytomegalovirus exposure and HLA in healthy donors. Germline V gives CDR1 SGHVS, CDR2 FNYEAQ. The CDR3 contains 11 residues. V was shortened by 5 bases and J by 10 bases, with 9 bases between the two germline ends. Study outcomes and limitations: A few chains linked to CMV were shown in vitro to be specific for CMV antigens.

Repertoires were generated with immunoSEQ multiplex PCR, while TCRdb's copy carries only in-frame clones and drops some. The sample yields roughly 140,000 clones, just over 85% seen once. Regarding this clone: Antigen unknown.

The chain employs TRBV7-6 and TRBJ2-4; a weak D match, TRBD1 (6 bases). Sequencing was carried out using PBMCs. The TCR was taken from a young woman in good health and CMV-seropositive. The CDR3 sequence: CASSADSIQYF. CDR3 nucleotides: TGTGCCAGCAGCGCGGACAGTATTCAGTACTTC.